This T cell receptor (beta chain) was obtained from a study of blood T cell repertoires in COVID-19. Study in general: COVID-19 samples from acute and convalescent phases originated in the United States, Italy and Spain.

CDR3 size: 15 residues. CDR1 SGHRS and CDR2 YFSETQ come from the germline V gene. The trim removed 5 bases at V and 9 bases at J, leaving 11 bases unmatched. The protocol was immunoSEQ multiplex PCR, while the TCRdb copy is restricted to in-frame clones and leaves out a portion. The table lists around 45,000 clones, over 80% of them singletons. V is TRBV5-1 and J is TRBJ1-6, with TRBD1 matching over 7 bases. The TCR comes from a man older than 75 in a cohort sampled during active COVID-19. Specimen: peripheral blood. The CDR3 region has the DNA TGCGCCAGCAGTCAGGAGGGGGCGAGAGGTTCACCCCTCCACTTT. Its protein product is CASSQEGARGSPLHF.